Below, one T cell receptor (beta chain) is given with its context. It has no known antigen specificity. Within one base of it there is no much larger clone, and no base qualities were kept. These data originate in a study of blood T cell repertoires in COVID-19 (dated by TCRdb to 2019 to 2021). As for the study more broadly: Collaborator samples came from the United States, Italy and Spain and covered acute and convalescent phases of COVID-19. A freely available public database, intended as a resource for researchers studying the immune response to SARS-CoV-2, is where the repertoires were released. The dataset comprised deeply sampled blood TCRbeta repertoires from subjects exposed to, actively infected with, or recovered from COVID-19. Where HLA class I and class II types were available, the types were taken from metadata supplied by the sample provider, not from assay-based typing. Samples were obtained from the ongoing ImmuneRACE study (first 160 participants) and from 1,000 to 1,500 subjects provided by 6 global collaborators. The sample metadata nearly always contained a de-identified subject ID, COVID-19 status, age in years and sex. The prospective study material was composed of cDNA or gDNA derived from T cells, B-cell-depleted T cells, or PBMCs. Study-wide conclusions, independent of this receptor: The amount of clinical and demographic metadata varied by source and participant and was provided uncurated.

TCRbeta CDR3 regions were amplified from genomic DNA by means of the immunoSEQ Assay, a bias-controlled multiplex PCR. The published analysis was carried out like this. The number of nucleated cells in each sample was estimated by amplification of reference gene primers within the assay. To quantify the absolute abundance of each unique TCRbeta CDR3 rearrangement, sequence reads were collapsed and filtered. For each sample, productive Simpson clonality was calculated by taking the square root of Simpson's diversity index across productive rearrangements. Here the immuneACCESS table is served through TCRdb, limited to in-frame sequences with V and J called. Missing clones are a known gap in these copies; in checked studies unresolved V genes cover under half, and the rest lacks a known reason. The DNA was the basis for D and trimming; V, J and clone size are from that table. For this sample the table gives 210,000 or so clones, of which about 91% were detected only once. The biggest ten clones account for 1.4% to 1.5% of the sample.

Deletion took 1 base off V and 0 bases off J, with a span of 16 bases between the germline ends. Taken from the germline V gene (reference sequence), the CDR1 and CDR2 loops are LNHNV and YYDKDF. Spanning cysteine to phenylalanine, the CDR3 consists of 18 amino acids. The kept DNA is CDR3 alone, 54 bases in frame from the first base. Whole blood was collected in K2EDTA tubes by collaborating institutions according to the institutions' own protocols. For TCRbeta analysis, collaborators shipped samples as frozen whole blood, isolated PBMCs, or DNA extracted from either of those sample types. The sequenced material came from peripheral blood. Rearrangement joined TRBV15 to TRBJ1-5; possibly the D gene is TRBD1, per 6 matching bases. This sequence originates from a man aged 18-30 years with active or convalescent COVID-19. The CDR3 reads as follows: CATSRAMPGEGSNQPQHF. The bases are TGTGCCACCAGCAGAGCAATGCCAGGGGAAGGTAGCAATCAGCCCCAGCATTTT.